This entry lists 12 T cell receptor beta chains sequenced from one sample in a study of T cells in Graves' hyperthyroidism and ophthalmopathy. TCR beta CDR3 sequences were amplified from RNA transcripts. TCR CDR3 underwent first-round RT-PCR with the HTBI primer set. TCRdb reprocessed the multiplex PCR reads via MiXCR and lists one record per CDR3 protein. The repertoire holds 250,000 or so distinct CDR3 sequences, with 16% as singletons. The sequenced sample was blood. Receptors were obtained from a woman younger than 30 with Graves' ophthalmopathy.

This clonotype was recorded many times. This CDR3 is CSVGTGQNTEAFF. The CDR3 DNA sequence: TGCAGCGTTGGTACAGGGCAGAACACTGAAGCTTTCTTT. V gene TRBV29-1 combines with J gene TRBJ1-1, with a tentative D call TRBD1 (6 bases). The CDR3 loop spans 13 amino acids. Germline assignment: CDR1 SQVTM and CDR2 ANQGSEA. Trimming took 4 bases from V and 1 from J, leaving 10 bases between them.

At least ten counts were recorded for this clonotype. The chain combines TRBV27 with TRBJ1-3, with 9 bases fitting TRBD1. The CDR3 sequence is 17 residues long. V shed 4 bases, J shed 3 bases, and the junction held 10 bases outside the gene matches. Germline lookup yields CDR1 MNHEY and CDR2 SMNVEV (reference sequence). CDR3 sequence (DNA): TGTGCCAGCAGTTCCCCCGACAGGGGGATTTATGGAAACACCATATATTTT. Translation gives CASSSPDRGIYGNTIYF.

This clonotype was recorded at least ten times. The CDR3 reads CSASPLTSGSFQETQYF. The CDR3 region has the DNA TGCAGTGCTAGCCCCTTGACTAGCGGGAGTTTCCAGGAGACCCAGTACTTC. The chain recombines TRBV20-1 with TRBJ2-5; the match to TRBD2 covers 12 bases. The length of the CDR3 is 17 residues. Losses at the gene ends were 3 bases for V and 5 bases for J; bases not matched to a gene: 13. The germline V gene has CDR1 DFQATT and CDR2 SNEGSKA (reference sequence).

This clonotype has a handful of counts. The CDR3 here is CASSFLHKEKLFF. The CDR3 coding sequence is TGTGCCAGTAGCTTTTTACATAAGGAAAAACTGTTTTTT. The V and J genes are TRBV19 and TRBJ1-4, with D unclear. Germline CDR1 and CDR2: LNHDA and SQIVND (reference sequence). The CDR3 has 13 amino acids. Trimming left V 6 bases short and J 8 bases short, with 13 bases between.

This clonotype was counted ten times or more. This chain links TRBV20-1 with TRBJ2-7, with 9 bases aligning to TRBD2. The CDR3 has 16 amino acids. V shed 0 bases, J shed 3 bases, and the junction held 9 bases outside the gene matches. Germline CDR1 and CDR2: DFQATT and SNEGSKA (reference sequence). CDR3 bases: TGCAGTGCTAGAGATTCCAGCCTAGCGGGGATCTACGAGCAGTACTTC. This codes for CSARDSSLAGIYEQYF.

The table lists this clonotype with many counts. This chain links TRBV7-8 with TRBJ1-3, with D hard to call. Germline CDR1 is SGHVS and CDR2 is FQNEAQ. CDR3 length: 15 residues. Deletions cut 5 bases from V and 0 bases from J, with 11 bases between. In DNA, the CDR3 is TGTGCCAGCAGCCTAGGGAAAGGCTCTGGAAACACCATATATTTT. This gives the protein CASSLGKGSGNTIYF.

Ten or more counts support this clonotype. The chain uses TRBV10-3 and TRBJ2-1; unclear D gene. Trimming stripped 4 bases from V and 4 bases from J, with 2 bases between. Germline-derived CDR1 and CDR2 are ENHRY and SYGVKD. The CDR3 sequence is 11 residues long. In DNA, the CDR3 is TGTGCCATCAGTGGATACAATGAGCAGTTCTTC. Translation gives CAISGYNEQFF.

This clonotype was recorded many times. The V gene is TRBV7-2, the J gene TRBJ2-5, with D perhaps being TRBD1 or TRBD2 (5 bases each). CDR1 and CDR2 from the germline V gene are SGHTA and FQGNSA. The CDR3 runs to 15 residues. V lost 5 bases, J lost 2 bases, and 15 bases lay in between. The CDR3 region is CASSAAGTLQETQYF. The CDR3 DNA reads TGTGCCAGCAGCGCAGCCGGGACCCTGCAAGAGACCCAGTACTTC.

This clonotype was observed many times. The chain combines TRBV9 with TRBJ1-2, with a tentative D call TRBD1 (5 bases). CDR1 and CDR2 (germline): SGDLS, YYNGEE. CDR3 size: 15 residues. V lost 3 bases and J 2 bases, leaving 14 bases between the germline ends. This chain's CDR3 is CASSAHSGANYGYTF. The CDR3 DNA reads TGTGCCAGCAGCGCACACAGCGGGGCGAACTATGGCTACACCTTC.

Within the sample, this clonotype is medium-sized. V gene TRBV27 combines with J gene TRBJ1-1; D not certain. The CDR3 is made up of 13 amino acids. Germline V gene sequence: CDR1 MNHEY, CDR2 SMNVEV (reference sequence). Trimming pared 7 bases from V and 3 bases from J, leaving 12 bases between. CDR3 in DNA: TGTGCCAGCAAGGCGTATGGGGACACTGAAGCTTTCTTT. It codes for CASKAYGDTEAFF.

Only a few counts were recorded for this clonotype. V and J are TRBV6-5 and TRBJ1-1; the D gene is possibly TRBD1 (5 bases). Germline V gives CDR1 MNHEY, CDR2 SVGAGI. Between the trimmed V and J ends, which lost 0 bases and 4 bases, there was a span of 12 bases. This CDR3 spans 15 amino acids. CDR3 region: CASSYSEGTGTEAFF. Written as DNA, the CDR3 is TGTGCCAGCAGTTACTCGGAAGGGACGGGCACTGAAGCTTTCTTT.

This clonotype has ten or more counts. The CDR3 spells CASNWDSSYNEQFF. The DNA of the CDR3 is TGTGCCAGCAACTGGGACAGCTCCTACAATGAGCAGTTCTTC. The chain is built from TRBV7-2 and TRBJ2-1, with 7 bases matching TRBD1. Germline values: CDR1 SGHTA, CDR2 FQGNSA. After removal of 7 bases from V and 0 bases from J, the junction contained 3 bases not matched to a gene. The CDR3 has 14 amino acids.